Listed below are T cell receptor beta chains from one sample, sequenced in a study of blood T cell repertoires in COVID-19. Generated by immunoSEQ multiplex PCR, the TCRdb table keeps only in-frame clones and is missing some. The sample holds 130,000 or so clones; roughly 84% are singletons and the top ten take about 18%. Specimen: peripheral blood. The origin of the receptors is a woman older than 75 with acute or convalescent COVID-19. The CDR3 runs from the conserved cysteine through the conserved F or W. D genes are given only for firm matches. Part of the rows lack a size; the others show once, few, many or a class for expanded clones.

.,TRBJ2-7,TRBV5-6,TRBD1,CASSVGTGGEQYF,TGTGCCAGCAGCGTTGGGACAGGGGGCGAGCAGTACTTC
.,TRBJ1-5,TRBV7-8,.,CASSLEQGRQPQHF,TGTGCCAGCAGCTTAGAGCAGGGCAGGCAGCCCCAGCATTTT
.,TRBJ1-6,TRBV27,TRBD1,CASSFDRGYSPLHF,TGTGCCAGCAGCTTCGACAGGGGATACTCACCCCTCCACTTT
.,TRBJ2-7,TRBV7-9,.,CASSITGNEQYF,TGTGCCAGCAGCATCACAGGGAACGAGCAGTACTTC
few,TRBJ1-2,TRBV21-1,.,CASSGKGSGYGYTF,TGTGCCAGCAGTGGCAAGGGGAGCGGGTATGGCTACACCTTC
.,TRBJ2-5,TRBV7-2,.,CASSLGEQETQYF,TGTGCCAGCAGCTTAGGAGAGCAAGAGACCCAGTACTTC
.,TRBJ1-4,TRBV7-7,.,CASTRARDNEKLFF,TGTGCTAGCACCCGAGCACGGGATAATGAAAAACTGTTTTTT
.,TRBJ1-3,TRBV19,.,CASSNRQARSGNTIYF,TGTGCCAGTAGTAACCGACAGGCCCGCTCTGGAAACACCATATATTTT
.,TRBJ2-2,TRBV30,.,CAWKGGTGELFF,TGTGCCTGGAAAGGGGGCACCGGGGAGCTGTTTTTT
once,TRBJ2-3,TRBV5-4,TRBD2,CASSLGGLRGGDTQYF,TGTGCCAGCAGCTTGGGGGGACTACGTGGAGGGGATACGCAGTATTTT
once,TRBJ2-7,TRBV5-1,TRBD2,CASSFRASGVYEQYF,TGCGCCAGCAGCTTTAGGGCTAGCGGAGTATACGAGCAGTACTTC
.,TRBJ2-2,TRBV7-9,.,CASSLLSGRTGELFF,TGTGCCAGCAGCTTACTTAGCGGTCGGACCGGGGAGCTGTTTTTT
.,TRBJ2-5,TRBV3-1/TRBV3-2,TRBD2,CASSQDPGTTGETQYF,TGTGCCAGCAGCCAAGACCCCGGGACTACCGGGGAGACCCAGTACTTC
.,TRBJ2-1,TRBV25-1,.,CASSDPESAYNEQFF,TGTGCCAGCAGTGACCCAGAATCAGCCTACAATGAGCAGTTCTTC
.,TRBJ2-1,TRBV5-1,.,CASGSAGKSYNEQFF,TGCGCCAGCGGTTCGGCGGGGAAGTCCTACAATGAGCAGTTCTTC
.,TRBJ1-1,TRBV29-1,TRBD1,CSVAVPGGLAFF,TGCAGCGTTGCAGTCCCAGGGGGGTTGGCTTTCTTT
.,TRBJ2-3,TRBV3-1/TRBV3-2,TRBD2,CASSQRTGLGTDTQYF,TGTGCCAGCAGCCAACGAACGGGACTAGGCACAGATACGCAGTATTTT
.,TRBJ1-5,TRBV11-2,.,CASSLDLGVDQPQHF,TGTGCCAGCAGCTTAGATCTAGGGGTAGATCAGCCCCAGCATTTT
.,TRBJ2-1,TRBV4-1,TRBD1,CASSPSRTGSSYNEQFF,TGCGCCAGCAGCCCATCCCGGACAGGGAGCTCCTACAATGAGCAGTTCTTC
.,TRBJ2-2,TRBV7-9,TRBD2,CASSLRRGGAGELFF,TGTGCCAGCAGCTTGAGACGGGGGGGAGCCGGGGAGCTGTTTTTT
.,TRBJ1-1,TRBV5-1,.,CASSSHLGTEAFF,TGCGCCAGCAGCTCGCACCTCGGCACTGAAGCTTTCTTT
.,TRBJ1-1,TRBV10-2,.,CASSSTGNTEAFF,TGCGCCAGCAGTTCGACAGGGAACACTGAAGCTTTCTTT
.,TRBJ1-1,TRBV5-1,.,CASSLAPAGTEAFF,TGCGCCAGCAGCTTGGCCCCGGCAGGGACTGAAGCTTTCTTT